The 32 T cell receptor beta chains in this list originate from one sample, sequenced in a study of T cell changes during pregnancy in multiple sclerosis. The data were produced by immunoSEQ multiplex PCR, yet TCRdb's version contains in-frame clones alone and is incomplete. The repertoire holds around 50,000 clones, with 85% to 95% as singletons. Sequencing was performed on CD8+ T cells from peripheral blood mononuclear cells, taken in the first trimester of pregnancy. These TCRs come from a female donor with multiple sclerosis, enrolled in a pregnancy study.

V and J are TRBV9 and TRBJ2-3; 16 nucleotides match TRBD2. The CDR3 spans 18 residues. The trim removed 3 bases at V and 5 bases at J, leaving 9 bases unmatched. The germline CDR1 and CDR2 sequences are SGDLS and YYNGEE. The CDR3 DNA reads as TGTGCCAGCAGCGCCGCCGGGACTAGCGGGGGGGCGGGAGATACGCAGTATTTT. Its protein is CASSAAGTSGGAGDTQYF.

This clone has just one count. The chain's CDR3 is CASSQDFLSDEQYF. The CDR3 DNA reads as TGTGCCAGCAGCCAAGACTTCCTGAGCGACGAGCAGTACTTC. The chain joins TRBV14 to TRBJ2-7; D call uncertain. CDR3 length: 14 residues. The V gene's germline CDR1 is SGHDN and CDR2 FVKESK. Trimming cost V 0 bases and J 5 bases, with 11 bases left between them.

The V gene is TRBV7-9, the J gene TRBJ2-3; 7 bases line up with TRBD1. The V gene's germline CDR1 is SEHNR and CDR2 FQNEAQ (reference sequence). The ends lost 5 bases at V and 4 bases at J; junction bases unmatched: 9. The CDR3 is 15 residues long. CDR3 coding DNA: TGTGCCAGCAGCCACCCCCCAGGGGGTTCAGATACGCAGTATTTT. It specifies CASSHPPGGSDTQYF.

The gene calls are TRBV20-1 and TRBJ1-1; D remains ambiguous. Trimming shortened V by 2 bases and J by 9 bases, and 10 bases separated the two germline ends. This CDR3 has 11 amino acids. The germline V gene has CDR1 DFQATT and CDR2 SNEGSKA (reference sequence). The DNA for the CDR3 is TGCAGTGCTAGAACCATCGGGAAAGCTTTCTTT. Translating it yields CSARTIGKAFF.

The genes are TRBV7-3 and TRBJ2-7, with TRBD1 matching over 7 bases. Per the germline V gene, CDR1 is SGHTA and CDR2 is FQGTGA. Losses at the gene ends were 6 bases for V and 0 bases for J; bases not matched to a gene: 5. The CDR3 is 14 residues long. CDR3 protein: CASSPGGSSYEQYF. CDR3 sequence (DNA): TGTGCCAGCAGTCCAGGGGGAAGCTCCTACGAGCAGTACTTC.

This chain connects TRBV15 to TRBJ1-2, with 10 bases fitting TRBD1. CDR1 is LNHNV, CDR2 YYDKDF, per germline (reference sequence). With 4 bases clipped from V and 5 bases from J, the junction kept 7 bases outside the gene matches. This CDR3 is built from 15 residues. This CDR3 reads CATSTGTGESYGYTF. CDR3 nucleotide sequence: TGTGCCACCAGCACAGGGACAGGGGAGAGTTATGGCTACACCTTC. The complete variable domain, with remaining parts taken from reference TRBV15 and TRBJ1-2, reads DAMVIQNPRYQVTQFGKPVTLSCSQTLNHNVMYWYQQKSSQAPKLLFHYYDKDFNNEADTPDNFQSRRPNTSFCFLDIRSPGLGDTAMYLCATSTGTGESYGYTFGSGTRLTVV.

The gene calls are TRBV14 and TRBJ1-1; D remains unclear. V lost 4 bases and J 1 base, leaving 7 bases between the germline ends. Germline CDR1 and CDR2: SGHDN and FVKESK. This CDR3 contains 13 residues. The CDR3 spells CASSPYSNTEAFF. CDR3 coding DNA: TGTGCCAGCAGCCCGTACTCGAACACTGAAGCTTTCTTT.

This clone was seen just once. The chain has TRBV4-3 and TRBJ2-4, with 8 nucleotides matching TRBD1. CDR3 length equals 16 residues. The V gene's germline CDR1 is LGHNA and CDR2 YSLEER. The V and J ends lost 0 bases and 8 bases, in that order; junction bases with no gene match: 9. CDR3 sequence reads: CASSQDRWTGKDIQYF. Here the CDR3 DNA reads TGCGCCAGCAGCCAAGATCGCTGGACAGGGAAGGACATTCAGTACTTC.

V usage is TRBV19 and J usage is TRBJ1-5; a weak D match, TRBD1 (5 bases). V lost 4 bases and J lost 6, with 22 bases in between. The CDR3 covers 17 residues. CDR1 is LNHDA, CDR2 SQIVND, per germline (reference sequence). The CDR3 region is CASSTENPEDGGQPQHF. The CDR3 nucleotides are TGTGCCAGTAGTACGGAGAACCCCGAGGACGGGGGTCAGCCCCAGCATTTT. Together with reference TRBV19 and TRBJ1-5, the CDR3 gives the full variable domain: DGGITQSPKYLFRKEGQNVTLSCEQNLNHDAMYWYRQDPGQGLRLIYYSQIVNDFQKGDIAEGYSVSREKKESFPLTVTSAQKNPTAFYLCASSTENPEDGGQPQHFGDGTRLSIL.

The chain links TRBV9 to TRBJ1-2; TRBD1 is a possible D gene (5 bases). Germline V gene lookup returns CDR1 SGDLS and CDR2 YYNGEE. The length of the CDR3 is 17 residues. Trimming took off 0 bases at V and 3 bases at J, with 18 bases between the two ends. This CDR3 reads CASSVEGGTVPYYGYTF. In DNA form, the CDR3 reads TGTGCCAGCAGCGTAGAGGGCGGGACGGTCCCCTACTATGGCTACACCTTC.

The chain carries TRBV6-6 and TRBJ2-1; 11 bases are shared with TRBD1. Germline CDR1 MNHNY, CDR2 SVGAGI (reference sequence). CDR3 length equals 16 residues. The trim removed 2 bases at V and 2 bases at J, leaving 2 bases unmatched. The CDR3 spells CASSYLGQGAYNEQFF. CDR3 nucleotide sequence: TGTGCCAGCAGTTACCTGGGACAGGGGGCCTACAATGAGCAGTTCTTC.

V gene TRBV6-5 combines with J gene TRBJ1-1; tentatively, D is TRBD1 (6 bases). V lost 1 base and J lost 7, with 10 bases in between. The CDR3 is made up of 13 amino acids. Germline loops: CDR1 MNHEY, CDR2 SVGAGI. In nucleotides, the CDR3 is TGTGCCAGCAGTTACTTTGGGACAAATGAAGCTTTCTTT. Translation: CASSYFGTNEAFF.

V usage is TRBV29-1 and J usage is TRBJ2-7; possible D gene TRBD2, 6 bases. The CDR3 contains 15 residues. The V end lost 3 bases, the J end lost 3 bases, and 18 bases lay between the germline ends. Germline loops: CDR1 SQVTM, CDR2 ANQGSEA. CDR3 in amino acids: CSVEVSGVLGYEQYF. The DNA for the CDR3 is TGCAGCGTTGAGGTCTCGGGGGTACTTGGCTACGAGCAGTACTTC.

The chain combines TRBV19 with TRBJ2-3, with 11 bases aligning to TRBD2. Germline V gene lookup returns CDR1 LNHDA and CDR2 SQIVND (reference sequence). V trimming: 5 bases; J trimming: 2 bases; junction bases outside the gene matches: 6. CDR3 length: 16 amino acids. The CDR3 sequence is CASSSRLAGPTDTQYF. CDR3 nucleotide sequence: TGTGCCAGTAGTTCAAGACTAGCGGGACCCACAGATACGCAGTATTTT.

V is TRBV29-1 and J is TRBJ1-1, with TRBD1 identical over 7 bases. The CDR3 totals 11 residues. Losses at the gene ends were 6 bases for V and 5 bases for J; bases not matched to a gene: 3. Germline CDR1 and CDR2: SQVTM and ANQGSEA. The CDR3 here is CSVPGGTEAFF. CDR3 in DNA: TGCAGCGTCCCAGGGGGGACTGAAGCTTTCTTT.

This rearrangement joins TRBV27 to TRBJ1-5, with D tentatively TRBD1 (6 bases). The CDR3 runs 14 residues. Trimming removed 2 bases from V and 6 bases from J, with 11 bases in between. The germline gives CDR1 MNHEY, CDR2 SMNVEV (reference sequence). The CDR3 here is CASSLGGGSQPQHF. As DNA, the CDR3 is TGTGCCAGCAGTTTAGGGGGGGGCAGTCAGCCCCAGCATTTT.

In its sample, this clone was seen a few times. The V call is TRBV7-6, the J call TRBJ1-1; D is unresolved. V gave up 1 base and J gave up 4 bases, with 7 bases separating them. The CDR3 covers 13 residues. CDR1 and CDR2 from the germline V gene are SGHVS and FNYEAQ. CDR3 DNA: TGTGCCAGCAGCTTAGAGTGGAGCACTGAAGCTTTCTTT. It yields the protein CASSLEWSTEAFF.

CDR3 sequence reads: CASSGQAITGELFF. Written as DNA, the CDR3 is TGTGCCAGTAGCGGACAGGCTATAACCGGGGAGCTGTTTTTT. V gene TRBV19 combines with J gene TRBJ2-2; 7 bases are a match to TRBD1. V lost 6 bases to trimming and J lost 5 bases; unmatched junction nucleotides: 6. The CDR3 runs 14 residues. CDR1 and CDR2 from the germline V gene are LNHDA and SQIVND (reference sequence).

The chain links TRBV6-6 to TRBJ1-1; weak D call: TRBD1 (6 bases). Germline CDR1 reads MNHNY; CDR2 reads SVGAGI (reference sequence). Deletions cut 2 bases from V and 5 bases from J, with 18 bases between. The CDR3 spans 16 residues. CDR3 protein: CASSYPSGGLGTEAFF. CDR3 bases: TGTGCCAGCAGTTACCCATCGGGGGGGCTAGGGACTGAAGCTTTCTTT.

The rearrangement uses TRBV6-5 and TRBJ1-1; D is possibly TRBD1 (5 bases). Trimming cost V 2 bases and J 4 bases, with 8 bases left between them. The V gene's germline CDR1 is MNHEY and CDR2 SVGAGI. The CDR3 spans 13 residues. The CDR3 DNA is TGTGCCAGCAGTTACGTGGACACCACTGAAGCTTTCTTT. This gives the protein CASSYVDTTEAFF.

The rearrangement joins TRBV28 to TRBJ2-1; 9 nucleotides match TRBD2. After removal of 6 bases from V and 2 bases from J, the junction contained 5 bases not matched to a gene. The length of the CDR3 is 15 residues. Germline V lookup: CDR1 MDHEN, CDR2 SYDVKM. The CDR3 protein is CASSNKREAYNEQFF. The CDR3 nucleotides are TGTGCCAGCAGCAACAAGCGGGAGGCCTACAATGAGCAGTTCTTC.

The gene calls are TRBV19 and TRBJ2-7, with 7 bases aligning to TRBD1. Trimming cost V 6 bases and J 6 bases; bases outside gene matches: 14. Germline CDR1 LNHDA, CDR2 SQIVND (reference sequence). This CDR3 has 15 amino acids. CDR3 sequence: CASSRDRDLLGEQYF. As DNA, the CDR3 is TGTGCCAGTAGCCGGGACAGAGACCTCCTAGGCGAGCAGTACTTC.

The chain is built from TRBV29-1 and TRBJ2-7; D may be TRBD1 (5 bases). Germline V gives CDR1 SQVTM, CDR2 ANQGSEA. This CDR3 has 11 amino acids. V dropped 3 bases and J dropped 2 bases, with 5 bases sitting between them. CDR3 in amino acids: CSVETAYEQYF. The CDR3 DNA is TGCAGCGTTGAGACAGCCTACGAGCAGTACTTC.

The rearrangement joins TRBV19 to TRBJ2-6; 11 bases agree with TRBD1. V lost 6 bases to trimming and J lost 0 bases; unmatched junction nucleotides: 7. The CDR3 runs to 18 residues. CDR1 is LNHDA, CDR2 SQIVND, per germline (reference sequence). The CDR3 nucleotides are TGTGCCAGTAGCCGCCGGGACAGGGGGGTCTCTGGGGCCAACGTCCTGACTTTC. Its translation: CASSRRDRGVSGANVLTF.

This clone was found a few times. V gene TRBV19 combines with J gene TRBJ1-4, with unresolved D. Trimming removed 6 bases from V and 8 bases from J, with 13 bases in between. CDR1 is LNHDA, CDR2 SQIVND, per germline (reference sequence). The CDR3 has 13 residues. CDR3 sequence reads: CASRWKEKEKLFF. For the CDR3, the DNA is TGTGCCAGTAGGTGGAAGGAGAAAGAAAAACTGTTTTTT.

J is TRBJ2-7 and V is TRBV6-5; D not resolved. This CDR3 comprises 12 residues. V was trimmed by 4 bases and J by 0 bases, leaving 4 bases between them. From germline, CDR1 is MNHEY and CDR2 SVGAGI. The DNA of the CDR3 is TGTGCCAGCAGTTCTTTCTCCTACGAGCAGTACTTC. This translates into CASSSFSYEQYF.

V gene TRBV2 combines with J gene TRBJ2-4, with D unresolved. V was trimmed by 8 bases and J by 6 bases, leaving 5 bases between them. This CDR3 has 10 amino acids. CDR1 SNHLY and CDR2 FYNNEI come from the germline V gene. Here the CDR3 reads CASRGNIQYF. CDR3 DNA: TGTGCCAGCCGCGGAAACATTCAGTACTTC.

This clone was detected once. The CDR3 region is CASSQDLGTGQYSNQPQHF. The CDR3 DNA follows: TGCGCCAGCAGCCAAGATTTAGGGACAGGTCAATATAGCAATCAGCCCCAGCATTTT. The chain combines TRBV4-1 with TRBJ1-5, with TRBD1 matching 8 bases. Germline CDR1 is MGHRA and CDR2 is YSYEKL. CDR3 length equals 19 residues. V trimming: 0 bases; J trimming: 0 bases; junction bases outside the gene matches: 10.

This chain joins TRBV28 and TRBJ2-3, with TRBD1 matching 8 bases. The V gene end was trimmed by 4 bases and the J gene end by 6 bases; junction bases not matched to a gene: 6. This CDR3 has 14 amino acids. Germline V lookup: CDR1 MDHEN, CDR2 SYDVKM. CDR3 nucleotides: TGTGCCAGCAGTTATCAGGGGGCGCCGGATACGCAGTATTTT. Protein product: CASSYQGAPDTQYF.

The gene calls are TRBV4-2 and TRBJ2-1; D perhaps matches TRBD1 (6 bases). V was pared by 0 bases and J by 0 bases, with 21 bases between. The CDR3 is 20 residues long. Germline assignment: CDR1 LGHNA and CDR2 YNFKEQ. The CDR3 DNA reads TGTGCCAGCAGCCAAGATATGGTACAGAGGGGGACCAGCTCCTACAATGAGCAGTTCTTC. It encodes CASSQDMVQRGTSSYNEQFF.

This clone was seen just once. The chain has TRBV27 and TRBJ1-5; no clear D gene. Germline CDR1 and CDR2: MNHEY and SMNVEV (reference sequence). This CDR3 is 13 amino acids long. Trimming removed 3 bases from V and 6 bases from J, with 9 bases in between. DNA of the CDR3: TGTGCCAGCAGTTTTGGGGAGACTCAGCCCCAGCATTTT. Translating it yields CASSFGETQPQHF.

This chain links TRBV9 with TRBJ2-1; 8 bases agree with TRBD2. With 0 bases clipped from V and 4 bases from J, the junction kept 6 bases outside the gene matches. The germline gives CDR1 SGDLS, CDR2 YYNGEE. This CDR3 is built from 16 residues. CDR3: CASSVAPAGDYNEQFF. The CDR3 bases are TGTGCCAGCAGCGTAGCTCCAGCGGGGGATTACAATGAGCAGTTCTTC.